The entry below describes one T cell receptor (beta chain). As originally analysed: It was from reference gene primer amplification that nucleated cell counts were estimated. TCRdb keeps only in-frame clones here, not all; method: immunoSEQ multiplex PCR. The DNA gave D and trimming, while V, J and clone size come from that table. The sample consists of about 220,000 clones, 75% to 90% of them appearing once. This sample is part of a study of blood T cell repertoires in COVID-19. About the study: Sources were T cells, B-cell-depleted T cells, or PBMCs; the material itself was cDNA or gDNA.

The sample consisted of peripheral blood. The receptor's source is a human donor in a cohort sampled during active COVID-19.

The CDR3 region is CASSLGAGLAETQYF. The DNA of the CDR3 is TGTGCCAGCAGTTTGGGGGCGGGACTAGCGGAGACCCAGTACTTC. This chain uses TRBV27 with TRBJ2-5, with 10 bases identical to TRBD2. The CDR3 totals 15 residues. J gave up 5 bases and V 3 bases, and 6 bases lay outside the gene matches. Germline CDR1 is MNHEY and CDR2 is SMNVEV (reference sequence).